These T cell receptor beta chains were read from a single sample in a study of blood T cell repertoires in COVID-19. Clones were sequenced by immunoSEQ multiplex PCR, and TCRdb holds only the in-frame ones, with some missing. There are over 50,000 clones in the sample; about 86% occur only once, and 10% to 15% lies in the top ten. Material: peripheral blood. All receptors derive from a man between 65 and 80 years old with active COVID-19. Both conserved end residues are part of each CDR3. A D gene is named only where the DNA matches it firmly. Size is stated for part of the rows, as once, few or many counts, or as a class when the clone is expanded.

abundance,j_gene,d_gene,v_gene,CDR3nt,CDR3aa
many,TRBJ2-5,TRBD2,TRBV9,TGTGCCAGCAGCGAATCTCCGGGACCCGGGGGGTGGTCCCAGTACTTC,CASSESPGPGGWSQYF
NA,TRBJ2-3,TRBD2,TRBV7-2,TGTGCCAGCAGCCCGCGGGGGGGCCCGCTTATTGATACGCAGTATTTT,CASSPRGGPLIDTQYF
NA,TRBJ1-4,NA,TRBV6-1,TGTGCCAGCAGTGCCCTAGTGGGAGCAACTAATGAAAAACTGTTTTTT,CASSALVGATNEKLFF
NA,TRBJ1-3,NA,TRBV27,TGTGCCAGCCGGAAAAACAACCGGGACTCTGGAAACACCATATATTTT,CASRKNNRDSGNTIYF
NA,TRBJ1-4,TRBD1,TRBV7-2,TGTGCCAGCAGCTTAACCGACAGGGGAAATAATGAAAAACTGTTTTTT,CASSLTDRGNNEKLFF
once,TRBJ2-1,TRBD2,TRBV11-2,TGTGCCAGCAGCTTTACTAGCGGGGGTTATGAGCAGTTCTTC,CASSFTSGGYEQFF
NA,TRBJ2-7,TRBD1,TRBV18,TGTGCCAGCTCACCCTTACCAGACAGGGAGTTCGACGAGCAGTACTTC,CASSPLPDREFDEQYF
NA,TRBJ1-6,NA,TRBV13,TGTGCCAGCAGCATCACAGGGCTCTCCTATAATTCACCCCTCCACTTT,CASSITGLSYNSPLHF
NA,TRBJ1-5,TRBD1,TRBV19,TGTGCCAGTAGTACGGGGACAGGGGGCGGTAGGGGCAATCAGCCCCAGCATTTT,CASSTGTGGGRGNQPQHF
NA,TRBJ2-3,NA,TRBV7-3,TGTGCCAGCAGCTTAGTCCGCGGGGTCCCTAGCACAGATACGCAGTATTTT,CASSLVRGVPSTDTQYF
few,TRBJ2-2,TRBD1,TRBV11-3,TGTGCCAGCAGCCCCAGGGGGCCCGGGGAGCTGTTTTTT,CASSPRGPGELFF
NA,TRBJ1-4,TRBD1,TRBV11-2,TGTGCCAGCAGCCCCGGGACAGCAAATGAAAAACTGTTTTTT,CASSPGTANEKLFF
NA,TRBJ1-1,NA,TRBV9,TGTGCCAGCAGCGTAGCAGGGTACACTGAAGCTTTCTTT,CASSVAGYTEAFF
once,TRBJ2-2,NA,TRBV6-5,TGTGCCAGCGTGAGGAACACCGGGGAGCTGTTTTTT,CASVRNTGELFF
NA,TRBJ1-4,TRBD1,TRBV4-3,TGCGCCAGCAGCCAACACAGACAGGGGGCTGGGGATGAAAAACTGTTTTTT,CASSQHRQGAGDEKLFF
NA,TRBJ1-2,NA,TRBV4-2,TGTGCCAGCAGTCCAGGGGCAGTGGACTATGGCTACACCTTC,CASSPGAVDYGYTF
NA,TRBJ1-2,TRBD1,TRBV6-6,TGTGCCAGCAGTACCGGGACAGGGGGTAGAGGTGGCTACACCTTC,CASSTGTGGRGGYTF
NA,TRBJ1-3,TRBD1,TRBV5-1,TGCGCCAGCAGCCAGGGACAGGGGTTAGACACCATATATTTT,CASSQGQGLDTIYF
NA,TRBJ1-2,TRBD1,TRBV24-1,TGTGCCACCAGTGACCCGGGACAGGGCGGCTATGGCTACACCTTC,CATSDPGQGGYGYTF
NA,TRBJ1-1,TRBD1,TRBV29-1,TGCAGCGTAAGAAGGGGGCTGCTCACTGAAGCTTTCTTT,CSVRRGLLTEAFF
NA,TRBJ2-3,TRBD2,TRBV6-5,TGTGCCAGCAGGAGCTCGGGAGGCCGCACAGATACGCAGTATTTT,CASRSSGGRTDTQYF
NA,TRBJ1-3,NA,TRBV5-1,TGCGCCAGCAGCTTGGGGCCTGAGGCTTCTGGAAACACCATATATTTT,CASSLGPEASGNTIYF
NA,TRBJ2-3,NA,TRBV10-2,TGCGCCAGCAGTAGGGGGGGCATAAGCACAGATACGCAGTATTTT,CASSRGGISTDTQYF
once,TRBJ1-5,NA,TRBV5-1,TGCGCCAGCAGCTTTGGAGGGTTAAATCAGCCCCAGCATTTT,CASSFGGLNQPQHF
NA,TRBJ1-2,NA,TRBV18,TGTGCCAGCTCAGCGGGGTCTGCTACTAACTATGGCTACACCTTC,CASSAGSATNYGYTF
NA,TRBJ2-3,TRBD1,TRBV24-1,TGTGCCACCAGTGATTCGAGGACAGGGGTCACAGATACGCAGTATTTT,CATSDSRTGVTDTQYF
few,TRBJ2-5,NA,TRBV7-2,TGTGCCAGCAGCGACGGCGGGACCCAGTACTTC,CASSDGGTQYF
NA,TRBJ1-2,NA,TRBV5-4,TGTGCCAGCAGCTCGCAGGGGAACTATGGCTACACCTTC,CASSSQGNYGYTF
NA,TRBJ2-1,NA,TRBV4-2,TGTGCCAGCAGCCAAGATCGCCTAGAATCCTACAATGAGCAGTTCTTC,CASSQDRLESYNEQFF
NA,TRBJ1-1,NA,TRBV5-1,TGCGCCAGCAGCTTGGGGGACTACCCGAACACTGAAGCTTTCTTT,CASSLGDYPNTEAFF
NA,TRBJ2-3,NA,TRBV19,TGTGCCAGTAGTATGGGACACACAGATACGCAGTATTTT,CASSMGHTDTQYF
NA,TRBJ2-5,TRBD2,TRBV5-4,TGTGCCAGCAGCTCCAAGCGGGGCCAAGAGACCCAGTACTTC,CASSSKRGQETQYF
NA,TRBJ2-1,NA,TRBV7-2,TGTGCCAGCAGCTCAGGTCCGTACCAGAGCTCCTACAATGAGCAGTTCTTC,CASSSGPYQSSYNEQFF
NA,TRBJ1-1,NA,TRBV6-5,TGTGCCAGCAGTTACTCCGGGATGAACACTGAAGCTTTCTTT,CASSYSGMNTEAFF
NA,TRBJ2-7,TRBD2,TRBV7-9,TGTGCCAGCAGCCCCCCGGGGGGGACTGCCGTGTACGAGCAGTACTTC,CASSPPGGTAVYEQYF
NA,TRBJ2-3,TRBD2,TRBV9,TGTGCCAGCGCTTTTAAGCGGGGCCAAGGGACAGATACGCAGTATTTT,CASAFKRGQGTDTQYF
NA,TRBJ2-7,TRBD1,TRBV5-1,TGCGCCAGCAGCCCGACAGGGGGCTACTCCTACGAGCAGTACTTC,CASSPTGGYSYEQYF
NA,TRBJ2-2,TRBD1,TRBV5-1,TGCGCCAGCAGCAGAGGACAGGGTACCGGGGAGCTGTTTTTT,CASSRGQGTGELFF
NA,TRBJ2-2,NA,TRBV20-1,TGCAGTGCTAGTAGCGGAACGAACACCGGGGAGCTGTTTTTT,CSASSGTNTGELFF
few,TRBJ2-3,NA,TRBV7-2,TGTGCCAGCAGCGCCCGACAGGGAGGTAGCACAGATACGCAGTATTTT,CASSARQGGSTDTQYF
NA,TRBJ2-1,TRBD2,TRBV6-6,TGTGCCAGCAGTTCGGGACTAGCCCTCTACAATGAGCAGTTCTTC,CASSSGLALYNEQFF
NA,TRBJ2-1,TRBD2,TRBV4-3,TGCGCCAGCAGTCGCTCGGGGGGGGATGAGCAGTTCTTC,CASSRSGGDEQFF
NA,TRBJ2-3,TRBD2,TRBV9,TGTGCCAGCAGCGCCGAGGCGGGGGGGCGAACAGATACGCAGTATTTT,CASSAEAGGRTDTQYF
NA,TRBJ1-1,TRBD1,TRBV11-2,TGTGCCAGCAGCCGCGGACAGGGTGGAAACACTGAAGCTTTCTTT,CASSRGQGGNTEAFF
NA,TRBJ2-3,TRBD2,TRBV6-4,TGTGCCAGCAGTGAGACTAGCGGGGGGGCAGATACGCAGTATTTT,CASSETSGGADTQYF
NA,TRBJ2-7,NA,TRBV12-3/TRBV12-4,TGTGCCAGCAAGCTTTCGGGGTGGGGCGAGCAGTACTTC,CASKLSGWGEQYF